Below are 9 T cell receptor beta chains sequenced from a single sample in a study of regulatory T cells in long-lasting Graves disease. Construction of the TCR beta libraries employed iRepertoire HTBI primers in conjunction with Arm-PCR of CDR3 regions. A single record per CDR3 protein comes from TCRdb applying MiXCR to the multiplex PCR reads. In the table there are under 450,000 distinct CDR3 sequences, approximately 25% of which are singletons. Stated time point: persistent/refractory GD, antithyroid drugs over 5 years with positive TRAb. Making the TCR library involved RNA that had been extracted from PBMCs. Sequencing was performed on peripheral blood mononuclear cells (PBMCs), taken when the disease was refractory, from a patient treated with antithyroid drugs. Receptor source: a woman aged 40 to 50 with Graves disease.

This clonotype was recorded many times. This rearrangement joins TRBV6-5 to TRBJ2-7; the match to TRBD2 covers 8 bases. Trimming removed 2 bases from V and 2 bases from J; junction bases left unmatched: 8. There are 16 residues in the CDR3. Germline CDR1 is MNHEY and CDR2 is SVGAGI. The CDR3 DNA follows: TGTGCCAGCAGTTACGCCCAGGGGCGGGGGGCCTACGAGCAGTACTTC. Residues: CASSYAQGRGAYEQYF.

The table lists this clonotype with many counts. The rearrangement joins TRBV28 to TRBJ2-7; 13 bases are a match to TRBD2. This CDR3 has 16 amino acids. Germline V gene lookup returns CDR1 MDHEN and CDR2 SYDVKM. V lost 2 bases and J lost 2; bases outside the gene matches: 3. The chain's CDR3 is CASSLPTSGRAYEQYF. CDR3 nucleotides: TGTGCCAGCAGTTTACCTACTAGCGGGAGGGCCTACGAGCAGTACTTC.

The V and J genes are TRBV7-3 and TRBJ2-1; D possibly uses TRBD1 or TRBD2 (5 bases each). This CDR3 spans 14 amino acids. V lost 5 bases and J lost 10, with 18 bases in between. Per the germline V gene, CDR1 is SGHTA and CDR2 is FQGTGA. The CDR3, as DNA: TGTGCCAGCAGCGCCGGGACCAACTCACTCGAGCAGTTCTTC. It codes for CASSAGTNSLEQFF.

This sequence joins TRBV30 and TRBJ1-1; no firm D call. The CDR3 has 13 residues. With 0 bases removed from V and 9 bases from J, the gap between germline ends came to 14 bases. CDR1 is GTSNPN, CDR2 SVGIG, per germline (reference sequence). DNA of the CDR3: TGTGCCTGGAGTGTTTTATATGGTAGCCAAGCTTTCTTT. Translating gives CAWSVLYGSQAFF.

The J gene is TRBJ2-7, the V gene TRBV5-5, with TRBD2 as a possible D gene (5 bases). Germline V gene lookup returns CDR1 SGHKS and CDR2 YYEKEE (reference sequence). Trimming removed 2 bases from V and 6 bases from J, with 15 bases in between. The CDR3 runs to 14 residues. Here the CDR3 reads CASSFPGLPAEQYF. CDR3 nucleotides: TGTGCCAGCAGCTTTCCGGGGTTGCCAGCCGAGCAGTACTTC.

This chain uses TRBV19 with TRBJ2-2; D is undetermined. Trimming pared 3 bases from V and 4 bases from J, leaving 6 bases between. CDR1 is LNHDA and CDR2 is SQIVND in the germline V gene (reference sequence). This CDR3 has 13 amino acids. The CDR3 DNA is TGTGCCAGTAGTATCGACGGCACCGGGGAGCTGTTTTTT. Residues: CASSIDGTGELFF.

This clonotype was seen at least ten times. The CDR3 reads CASMTTGEGNQPQHF. The CDR3 bases are TGTGCCAGCATGACAACAGGGGAAGGGAATCAGCCCCAGCATTTT. The chain has TRBV28 and TRBJ1-5; 7 nucleotides match TRBD1. V lost 7 bases and J lost 4; bases outside the gene matches: 10. CDR1 and CDR2 from the germline V gene are MDHEN and SYDVKM. The CDR3 has 15 residues.

The chain employs TRBV28 and TRBJ2-1, with D possibly being TRBD2 (5 bases). The CDR3 loop spans 12 amino acids. CDR1 MDHEN and CDR2 SYDVKM come from the germline V gene. V was clipped by 6 bases and J by 10 bases, with 13 bases between them. The CDR3 DNA reads TGTGCCAGCAGCTCGCGGGCATGGGAGCAGTTCTTC. It translates to CASSSRAWEQFF.

This clonotype was detected a few times. The rearrangement joins TRBV29-1 to TRBJ1-2; no clear D gene. The CDR3 is 15 amino acids. The ends were cut back, 6 bases at V and 2 bases at J, with 19 bases in the middle. Germline-derived CDR1 and CDR2 are SQVTM and ANQGSEA. The CDR3 region has the DNA TGCAGCGTCCCCGTAACGAGAGTGTCGAACTATGGCTACACCTTC. It yields the protein CSVPVTRVSNYGYTF. Variable domain in full (rest from reference TRBV29-1 and TRBJ1-2): SAVISQKPSRDICQRGTSLTIQCQVDSQVTMMFWYRQQPGQSLTLIATANQGSEATYESGFVIDKFPISRPNLTFSTLTVSNMSPEDSSIYLCSVPVTRVSNYGYTFGSGTRLTVV.